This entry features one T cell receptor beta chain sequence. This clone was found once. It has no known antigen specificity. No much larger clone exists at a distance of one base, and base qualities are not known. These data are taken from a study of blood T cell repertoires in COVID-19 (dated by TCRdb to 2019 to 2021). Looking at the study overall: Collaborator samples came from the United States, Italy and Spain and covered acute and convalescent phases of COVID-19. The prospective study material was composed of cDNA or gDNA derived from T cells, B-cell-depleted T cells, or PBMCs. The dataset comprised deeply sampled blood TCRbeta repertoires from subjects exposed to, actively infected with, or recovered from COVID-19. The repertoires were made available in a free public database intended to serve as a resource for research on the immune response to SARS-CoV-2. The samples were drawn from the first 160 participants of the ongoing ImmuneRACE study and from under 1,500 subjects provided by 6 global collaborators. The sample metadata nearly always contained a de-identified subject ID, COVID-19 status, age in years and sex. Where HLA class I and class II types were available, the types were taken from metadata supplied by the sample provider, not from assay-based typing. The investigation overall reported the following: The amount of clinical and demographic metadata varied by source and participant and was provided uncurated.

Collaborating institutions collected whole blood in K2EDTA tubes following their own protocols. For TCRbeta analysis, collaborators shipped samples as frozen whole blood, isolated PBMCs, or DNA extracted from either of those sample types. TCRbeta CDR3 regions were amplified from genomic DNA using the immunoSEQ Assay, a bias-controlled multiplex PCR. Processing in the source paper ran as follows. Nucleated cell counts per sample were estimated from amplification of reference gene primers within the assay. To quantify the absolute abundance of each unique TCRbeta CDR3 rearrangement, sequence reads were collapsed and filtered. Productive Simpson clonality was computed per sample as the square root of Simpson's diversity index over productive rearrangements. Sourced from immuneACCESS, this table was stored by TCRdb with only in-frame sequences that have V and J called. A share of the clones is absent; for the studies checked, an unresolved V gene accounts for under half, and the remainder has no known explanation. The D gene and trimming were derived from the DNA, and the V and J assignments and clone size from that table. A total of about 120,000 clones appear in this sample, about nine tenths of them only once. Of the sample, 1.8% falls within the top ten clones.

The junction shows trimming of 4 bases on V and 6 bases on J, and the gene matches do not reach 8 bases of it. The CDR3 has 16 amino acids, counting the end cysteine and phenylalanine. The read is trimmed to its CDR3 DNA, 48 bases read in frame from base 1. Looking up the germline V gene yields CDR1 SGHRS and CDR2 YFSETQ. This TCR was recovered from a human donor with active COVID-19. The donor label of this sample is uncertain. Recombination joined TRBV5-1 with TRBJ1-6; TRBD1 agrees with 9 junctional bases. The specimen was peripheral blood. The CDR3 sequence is CASSRTGERGNSPLHF. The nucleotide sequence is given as TGCGCCAGCAGCCGGACAGGGGAGCGGGGTAATTCACCCCTCCACTTT.